This TCR beta chain was identified during a study of cytomegalovirus exposure and HLA in healthy donors. Germline loops: CDR1 KGHSH, CDR2 LQKENI. The CDR3 is made up of 14 amino acids. J gave up 2 bases and V 3 bases, and 3 bases lay outside the gene matches. The primer mix had 60 Vbeta and 13 Jbeta primers. TCRdb's table, derived via immunoSEQ multiplex PCR, lists solely in-frame clones and lacks some. The sample lists about 150,000 clones; approximately 60% were seen once. This TCR derives from a woman in her 40s in good health and CMV-seronegative. This chain uses TRBV18 with TRBJ2-5; 7 nucleotides match TRBD1. The sample taken for sequencing was PBMCs. CDR3 loop: CASSPRGLQETQYF. In DNA, the CDR3 is TGTGCCAGCTCACCCAGGGGGTTACAAGAGACCCAGTACTTC.